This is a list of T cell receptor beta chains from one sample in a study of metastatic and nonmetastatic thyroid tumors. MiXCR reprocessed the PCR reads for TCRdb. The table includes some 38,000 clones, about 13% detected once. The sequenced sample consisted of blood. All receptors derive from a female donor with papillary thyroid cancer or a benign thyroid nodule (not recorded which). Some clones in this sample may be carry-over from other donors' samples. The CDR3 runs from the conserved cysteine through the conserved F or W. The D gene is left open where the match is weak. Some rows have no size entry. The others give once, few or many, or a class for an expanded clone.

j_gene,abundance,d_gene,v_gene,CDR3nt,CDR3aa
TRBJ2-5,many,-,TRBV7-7,TGTGCTAGCAGCTTAAACGCCCTAGGCGAGACCCAGTACTTC,CASSLNALGETQYF
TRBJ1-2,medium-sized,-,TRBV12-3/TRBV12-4,TGTGCCAGCAGTTCACGACTCCGCTACACCTTC,CASSSRLRYTF
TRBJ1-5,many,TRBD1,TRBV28,TGTGCCAGCAGTTTCGACAGGGGTTGGCAGCCCCAGCATTTT,CASSFDRGWQPQHF
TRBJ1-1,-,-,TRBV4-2,TGTGCCAGCGACACGACTTGGCGGCAGGGAATTGTAAGGAACACTGAAGCTTTCTTT,CASDTTWRQGIVRNTEAFF
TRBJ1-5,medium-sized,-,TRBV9,TGTGCCAGCAGCACCGACGGAGGCAGCCAGCCCCAGCATTTT,CASSTDGGSQPQHF
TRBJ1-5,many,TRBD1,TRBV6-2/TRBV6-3,TGTGCCAGCAGGACAGGGGCCTATAGCAATCAGCCCCAGCATTTT,CASRTGAYSNQPQHF
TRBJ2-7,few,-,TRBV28,TGTGTCAGCTTTTTTGGGGGCAGGGCGGGGATCTACGAGCAGTACTTC,CVSFFGGRAGIYEQYF
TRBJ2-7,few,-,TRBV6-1,TGTGCCAGCAGAGGACTTGCCTACGAGCAGTACTTC,CASRGLAYEQYF
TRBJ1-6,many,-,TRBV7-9,TGTGCCAGCAGCTTGTACGAACGTTCACCCCTCCACTTT,CASSLYERSPLHF
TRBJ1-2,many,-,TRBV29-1,TGCAGCGTTGAAGATGGGGACTCCACCTATGGCTACACCTTC,CSVEDGDSTYGYTF
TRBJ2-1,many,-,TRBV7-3,TGTGCCAGCAGCTCGACGGGGAATGAGCAGTTCTTC,CASSSTGNEQFF
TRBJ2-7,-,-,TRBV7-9,TGTGCCAGTTCCCGGGACACCGCCTACGAGCAGTACTTC,CASSRDTAYEQYF
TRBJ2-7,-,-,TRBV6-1,TGTGCCAGCAGCGGGACGTACCAGACCTACGAGCAGTACTTC,CASSGTYQTYEQYF
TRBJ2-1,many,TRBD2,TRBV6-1,TGTGCCAGCAGTGACAGGACTAGGCAGAGCTCCTACAATGAGCAGTTCTTC,CASSDRTRQSSYNEQFF
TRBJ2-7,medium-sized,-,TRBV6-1,TGTGCCAGCACCTCCCGGGAGACCTACGAGCAGTACTTC,CASTSRETYEQYF
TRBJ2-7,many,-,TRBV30,TGTGCCTGGGGACAGACCTACGAGCAGTACTTC,CAWGQTYEQYF
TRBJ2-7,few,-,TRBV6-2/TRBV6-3,TGTGCCAGCAGTTCTTTGGGGTCCATCGACAGAATGTACTATCAGTACTTC,CASSSLGSIDRMYYQYF
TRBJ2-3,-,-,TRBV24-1,TGTGCCACCAGTGATGGCCCCACAGATACGCAGTATTTT,CATSDGPTDTQYF
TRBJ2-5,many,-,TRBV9,TGTGCCAGCAGCGTAGGAAGTACGGGCTGGGAGACCCAGTACTTC,CASSVGSTGWETQYF
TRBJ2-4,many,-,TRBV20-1,TGCAGTGCTAGAGATCTAGCCAAAAACATTCAGTACTTC,CSARDLAKNIQYF
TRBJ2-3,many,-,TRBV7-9,TGTGCCAGCAGCTTAAGCGGCACAGATACGCAGTATTTT,CASSLSGTDTQYF
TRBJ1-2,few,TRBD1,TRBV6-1,TGTGCCAGCAGGACACAGGGGGCTCGCGGCTACACCTTC,CASRTQGARGYTF
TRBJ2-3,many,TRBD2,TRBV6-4,TGTGCCAGCAGTGACTCGACTAGCGGGAGACCAGATACGCAGTATTTT,CASSDSTSGRPDTQYF
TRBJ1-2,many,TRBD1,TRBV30,TGTGCCTGGGAATTGGACAGGGGGCTAAGGGGCTACACCTTC,CAWELDRGLRGYTF
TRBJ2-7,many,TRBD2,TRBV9,TGTGCCAGTAAAAGGGGTAGCGGGAGGGGTCCCTACGAGCAGTACTTC,CASKRGSGRGPYEQYF
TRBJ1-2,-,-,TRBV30,TGTGCCTGGAGCGCGGGACTTCCTAACTATGGCTACACCTTC,CAWSAGLPNYGYTF
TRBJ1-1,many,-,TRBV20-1,TGCAGTGCTAGAGTAGGGATCACTGAAGCTTTCTTT,CSARVGITEAFF
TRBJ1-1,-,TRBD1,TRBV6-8,TGTGCCAGCAGGAACCAGACAGGGCCGGACACTGAAGCTTTCTTT,CASRNQTGPDTEAFF
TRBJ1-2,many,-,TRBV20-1,TGCAGTGCTGGGCAGGGGAACTATGGCTACACCTTC,CSAGQGNYGYTF
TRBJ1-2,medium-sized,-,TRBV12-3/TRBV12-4,TGTGCCAGCACCCTGGGGAGGAGGTATGGCTACACCTTC,CASTLGRRYGYTF
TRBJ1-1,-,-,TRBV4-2,TGTGCCAGCAGCCAAACCGACATGGTTGGGACTGAAGCTTTCTTT,CASSQTDMVGTEAFF
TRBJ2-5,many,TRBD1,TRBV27,TGTGCCAGCAGTCCAGAAAACAGGGGGCAGGAGACCCAGTACTTC,CASSPENRGQETQYF
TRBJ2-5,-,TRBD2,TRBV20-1,TGCAGGGCAGCGGGAGCTCTACAAGAGACCCAGTACTTC,CRAAGALQETQYF
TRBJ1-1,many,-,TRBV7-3,TGTGCCAGCAGCTTAGGGTCCCTATTGAACACTGAAGCTTTCTTT,CASSLGSLLNTEAFF
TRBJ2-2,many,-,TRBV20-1,TGCAGTGCTGGAAGGGGGAGTAAGACCGGGGAGCTGTTTTTT,CSAGRGSKTGELFF
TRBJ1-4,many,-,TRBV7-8,TGTGCCAGCAGCTCTTTGGGACCGATTAATGAAAAACTGTTTTTT,CASSSLGPINEKLFF
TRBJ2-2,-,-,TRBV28,TGTGCCAGCAGTTCCGAAGGGCAGGGCGGGGACACCGGGGAGCTGTTTTTT,CASSSEGQGGDTGELFF
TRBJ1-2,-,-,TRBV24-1,TGTGCCACCAGTGATTTGCCCAGGGGCGGGGGCCTGAGAGGCTACACCTTC,CATSDLPRGGGLRGYTF
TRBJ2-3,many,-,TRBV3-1,TGTGCCAGCAGCCGGTCCGGACTTCGAGAAGATACGCAGTATTTT,CASSRSGLREDTQYF
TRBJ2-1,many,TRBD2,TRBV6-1,TGTGCCAGCATATATACTAGCGGAGGCCACAATGAGCAGTTCTTC,CASIYTSGGHNEQFF
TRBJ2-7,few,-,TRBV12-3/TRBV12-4,TGTGCCAGCAGGGCTCCAGGGCTCTACGAGCAGTACTTC,CASRAPGLYEQYF
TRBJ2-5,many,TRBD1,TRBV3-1,TGTGCCAGCAGCCAAGAGAAGGGGGCGTTGACCCAGTACTTC,CASSQEKGALTQYF
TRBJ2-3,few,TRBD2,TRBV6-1,TGTTCCAGCGGCCCCAGACTAGCGGGAGACACAGATACGCAGTATTTT,CSSGPRLAGDTDTQYF
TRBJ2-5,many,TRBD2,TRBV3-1,TGTGCCAGCAGCCAATGGCTAGCGGGAGGGGGAGAGACCCAGTACTTC,CASSQWLAGGGETQYF
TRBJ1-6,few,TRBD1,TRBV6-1,TGTGCCAGCAGCTCGACAGGGGACCCTAATTCACCCCTCCACTTT,CASSSTGDPNSPLHF
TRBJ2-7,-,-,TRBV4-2,TGTGCCAGCAGCCAAGAGGGGGGATCATCGTACTACGAGCAGTACTTC,CASSQEGGSSYYEQYF
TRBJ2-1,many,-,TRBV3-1,TGTGCCAGCAGCCAAGATTTCCCCGGAGGGCCCATTAACAATGAGCAGTTCTTC,CASSQDFPGGPINNEQFF
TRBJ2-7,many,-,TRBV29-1,TGCAGCGTCCGGGGGGACAAAACCTACGAGCAGTACTTC,CSVRGDKTYEQYF
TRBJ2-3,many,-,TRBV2,TGTGCCAGCAGCAGGGATTCCACAGATACGCAGTATTTT,CASSRDSTDTQYF
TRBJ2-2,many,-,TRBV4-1,TGCGCCAGCAGCCGCGACAGATGGGCCGGGGAGCTGTTTTTT,CASSRDRWAGELFF
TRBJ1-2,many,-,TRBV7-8,TGTGCCAGCAGCTTAGCGGCCATGCTAAACTATGGCTACACCTTC,CASSLAAMLNYGYTF
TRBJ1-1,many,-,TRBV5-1,TGCGCCAGCAGTCGGGTGGGGGGGACTGAAGCTTTCTTT,CASSRVGGTEAFF
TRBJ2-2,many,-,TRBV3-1,TGTGCCAGCAGCTCCTTCTGGGTAGCGGAGTCGAACACCGGGGAGCTGTTTTTT,CASSSFWVAESNTGELFF
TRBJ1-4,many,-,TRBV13,TGTGCCAGCAGCCGAAGGGACCCTAATGAAAAACTGTTTTTT,CASSRRDPNEKLFF
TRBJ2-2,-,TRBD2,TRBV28,TGTGCCATACCGGGGGGGCGAACCTTGGAGCTGTTTTTT,CAIPGGRTLELFF
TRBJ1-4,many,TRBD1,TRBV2,TGTGCCAGCAGACAGGGGTGGGAAAAACTGTTTTTT,CASRQGWEKLFF